This TCR beta chain is from a study of identical twins listed by TCRdb under 2016. In terms of the full investigation: TCR alpha and beta repertoires from monozygotic twins, unrelated adults of various ages and cord blood were deep-sequenced to test whether fetal clonotypes persist. Replicate twin experiments were performed at different times using different library preparation protocols to rule out contamination.

The method behind the library was 5' RACE. Instrument on record: Illumina HiSeq 2000. Template switching introduced a universal primer binding site; the final cDNA contained a unique molecular identifier, enabling accurate counting of TCR cDNA molecules. Specific primers in the conserved constant-segment region were used to synthesize first-strand cDNA for TCR alpha and beta chains. To control for contamination, every cDNA library carried two barcodes: a SMART-Mk sample barcode plus Illumina barcodes. TruSeq adapter sequences, together with Illumina sample barcodes, were added in two successive PCR steps. The TCR alpha and beta cDNA libraries were sequenced on the Illumina HiSeq platform using custom primers. Turning to the authors' computational methods: MiGEC was used to process raw reads and extract unique molecular identifiers, and MiXCR was used to find CDR3 positions. Recombination models were inferred per individual with the repgenHMM and IGoR tools using an EM algorithm. The analysis of shared clonotypes was done with the tcR package in R, with sharing normalized by the product of cloneset sizes. Out-of-frame nonproductive sequences were analyzed to study raw recombination free of thymic and clonal selection effects. The public reads were reprocessed in TCRdb via fastp at Q25 and MiXCR, keeping in-frame beta chains. Entries that share a CDR3 protein sequence are merged under the most common genes and DNA. TCRdb, not the original authors, processed these V and J calls. A total of around 650,000 distinct CDR3 sequences appear in this sample, roughly 6.6% of them only once. The top ten hold over 1.5% of the sample.

This clonotype was found a few times. Its target antigen remains unknown. The record has no base qualities; no much larger clone is one base away. Paper-wide results and their limitations: Because the same donors could not be followed over many years, the conclusions depended on cross-sectional statistical analysis. Out-of-frame TCR alpha sequences shared between twins showed an excess of low generation-probability sequences compared with coincidental sharing between unrelated individuals. In monozygotic twins, out-of-frame TCR alpha sharing was systematically underestimated by recombination models, although the models agreed with sharing between unrelated individuals. In beta out-of-frame sequences, excess twin sharing was weaker, because having fewer shared sequences lowered the signal-to-noise ratio. Zero-insertion analyses could be partly confounded by invariant T cells such as MAIT and iNKT, although diverse VJ usage argued against such confounding for most clonotypes. Fewer insertions were carried by abundant cord blood beta clonotypes, a similar but weaker trend appeared in young adult naive repertoires, and no such trend appeared in memory repertoires.

Taken from cysteine to phenylalanine, the CDR3 has 16 residues. Only CDR3 DNA is held: 48 bases, read in frame from base 1. V is cut by 5 bases and J by 2 bases, and the space between the germline ends is 16 bases. All donors were healthy Caucasians. The twin cohort consisted of three pairs of female monozygotic twins, all aged about 18 to 29 years. RNA for TCR libraries was isolated from peripheral blood mononuclear cells. The data also belong to a second study, concerning yellow fever vaccine responses in identical twins. From that second study: The authors reported that the T cell response to vaccination in identical twins appeared partly convergent and partly personalized. The study precisely tracked vaccine-responding T cell clones in identical twins.

The sequenced sample consisted of PBMCs. The chain links TRBV12-3 or TRBV12-4 with TRBJ1-5, and TRBD1 may be the D gene, going by 6 matching bases. This TCR derives from a woman aged 18 to 35 in good health. The CDR3 sequence is CASSRTTGNGNQPQHF. Read as DNA, the sequence is TGTGCCAGCAGTCGGACTACAGGGAATGGCAATCAGCCCCAGCATTTT.